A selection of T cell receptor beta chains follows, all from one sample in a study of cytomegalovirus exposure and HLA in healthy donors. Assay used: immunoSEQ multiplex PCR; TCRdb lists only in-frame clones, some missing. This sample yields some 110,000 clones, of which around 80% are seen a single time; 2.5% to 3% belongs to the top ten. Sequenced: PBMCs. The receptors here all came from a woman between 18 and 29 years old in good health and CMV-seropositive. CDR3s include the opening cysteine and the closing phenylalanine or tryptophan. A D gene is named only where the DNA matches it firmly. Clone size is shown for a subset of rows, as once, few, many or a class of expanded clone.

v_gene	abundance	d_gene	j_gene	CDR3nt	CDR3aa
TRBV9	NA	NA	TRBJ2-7	TGTGCCAGCAGCCTCGCTTCAGGCTACGAGCAGTACTTC	CASSLASGYEQYF
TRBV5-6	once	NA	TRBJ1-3	TGTGCCAGCAGCTTGGGCGCCCGGGACACCATATATTTT	CASSLGARDTIYF
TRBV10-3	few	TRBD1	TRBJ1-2	TGTGCCATCAGTGAGTTAGGGGACAGACCTATGGGCTACACCTTC	CAISELGDRPMGYTF
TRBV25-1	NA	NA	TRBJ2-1	TGTGCCAGCAAGAGGCAGGGCGGCAATGAGCAGTTCTTC	CASKRQGGNEQFF
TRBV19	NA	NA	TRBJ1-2	TGTGCCAGTACCCCTGGCCCGGAGGTCTATGGCTACACCTTC	CASTPGPEVYGYTF
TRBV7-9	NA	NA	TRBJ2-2	TGTGCCAGCAGCTTGATTTGGGCGGGGAACACCGGGGAGCTGTTTTTT	CASSLIWAGNTGELFF
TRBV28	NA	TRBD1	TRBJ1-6	TGTGCCAGCAGTTTGCTCGACAGGGGAAATTCCCCCCTCCACTTT	CASSLLDRGNSPLHF
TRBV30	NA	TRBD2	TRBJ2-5	TGTGCCTGGAGTGTGGGACTAGCGATAAAGACCCAGTACTTC	CAWSVGLAIKTQYF
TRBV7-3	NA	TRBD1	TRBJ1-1	TGTGCCAGCAGCAAAGGGACAGGCGGGCACACTGAAGCTTTCTTT	CASSKGTGGHTEAFF
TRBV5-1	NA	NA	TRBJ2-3	TGCGCCAGCAGCTTGGAGGGGAACCCAGGAGATACGCAGTATTTT	CASSLEGNPGDTQYF
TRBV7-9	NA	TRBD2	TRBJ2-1	TGTGCCAGCAGCCCCGGGACTAGCGGGAGCCCCTCCTACAATGAGCAGTTCTTC	CASSPGTSGSPSYNEQFF
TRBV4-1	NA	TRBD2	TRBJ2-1	TGCGCCAGCAGGAAGGGTCTAGCGGGTAACAATGAGCAGTTCTTC	CASRKGLAGNNEQFF
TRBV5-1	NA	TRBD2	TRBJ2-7	TGCGCCAGCAGCCCACGAGGAAGCGGGGGGTCTTACGAGCAGTACTTC	CASSPRGSGGSYEQYF
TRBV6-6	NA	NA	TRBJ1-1	TGTGCCAGCAGTTACGGCGGGGAACTCGCTGAAGCTTTCTTT	CASSYGGELAEAFF
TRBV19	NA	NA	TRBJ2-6	TGTGCCAGTAGTTCCCTCGACAGTTCTGGGGCCAACGTCCTGACTTTC	CASSSLDSSGANVLTF
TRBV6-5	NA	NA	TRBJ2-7	TGTGCCAGCAGTTACAATAGCGGCGAGCAGTACTTC	CASSYNSGEQYF
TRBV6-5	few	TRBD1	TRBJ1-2	TGTGCCAGCAGTCCACCAGACAGGGCGAAGCTTGGCTACACCTTC	CASSPPDRAKLGYTF
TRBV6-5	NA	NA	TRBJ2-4	TGTGCCAGCAGTGCCGGACTGGGTGCCAAAAACATTCAGTACTTC	CASSAGLGAKNIQYF
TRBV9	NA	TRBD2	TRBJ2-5	TGTGCCAGCAGCGCCTCTGGGGGGGGAGGTAGAGAGACCCAGTACTTC	CASSASGGGGRETQYF
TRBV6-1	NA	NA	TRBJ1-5	TGTGCCAGCAGTGGTCGGGTTGTTGGCAATCAGTCCCAGCATTTT	CASSGRVVGNQSQHF
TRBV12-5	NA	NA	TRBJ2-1	TGTGCTAGTGGTTTGGTACAGGTGGCTCGGGACAATGAGCAGTTCTTC	CASGLVQVARDNEQFF
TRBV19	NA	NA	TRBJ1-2	TGTGCCAGTAGACTAGACGGGGGAGGGAACTATGGCTACACCTTC	CASRLDGGGNYGYTF
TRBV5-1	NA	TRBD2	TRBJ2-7	TGCGCCAGCAGCTTTACGACTAGCGGAAACTACGAGCAGTACTTC	CASSFTTSGNYEQYF
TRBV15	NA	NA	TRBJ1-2	TGTGCCACCAGCCCAGACGCCATAGGGGCTTATGGCTACACCTTC	CATSPDAIGAYGYTF
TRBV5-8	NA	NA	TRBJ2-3	TGTGCCAGCAGCTTGTGGAGGGGCACAGATACGCAGTATTTT	CASSLWRGTDTQYF
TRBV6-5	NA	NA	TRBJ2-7	TGTGCCAGCGGCCCTGGGGGGGGGCAGGCCTACGAGCAGTACTTC	CASGPGGGQAYEQYF
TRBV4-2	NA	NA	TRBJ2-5	TGTGCCAGCAGCCAATCGACAGCTGGTAGGACCCAGTACTTC	CASSQSTAGRTQYF
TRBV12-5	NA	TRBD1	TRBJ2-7	TGTGCTAGTGGTGGGGCCTTGGACAGGGTGGGCGAGCAGTACTTC	CASGGALDRVGEQYF
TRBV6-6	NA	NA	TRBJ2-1	TGTGCCAGCAGTTACTCGGACAACCTCAATGAGCAGTTCTTC	CASSYSDNLNEQFF
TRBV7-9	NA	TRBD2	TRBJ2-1	TGTGCCAGCAGCTTAGAAGCGGGGGTCTTATCAGAGGAGTTCTTC	CASSLEAGVLSEEFF
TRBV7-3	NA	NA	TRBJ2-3	TGTGCCAGCAGCCTAGCGTCTAGCACAGATACGCAGTATTTT	CASSLASSTDTQYF
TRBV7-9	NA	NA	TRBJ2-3	TGTGCCAGCGCGAGGACACCAGGCACAGATACGCAGTATTTT	CASARTPGTDTQYF
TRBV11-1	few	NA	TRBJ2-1	TGTGCCAGCAGCTTTTCGGAAGACACCCACAATGAGCAGTTCTTC	CASSFSEDTHNEQFF
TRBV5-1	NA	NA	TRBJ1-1	TGCGCCAGCAGTTCAAACCTAGGGGCCGCTGAAGCTTTCTTT	CASSSNLGAAEAFF
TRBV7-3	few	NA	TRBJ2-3	TGTGCCAGCAGCCGCCTAGCCGCTCGCACAGATACGCAGTATTTT	CASSRLAARTDTQYF
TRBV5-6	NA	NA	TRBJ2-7	TGTGCCAGCAGCTCAGATTACGAGCAGTACTTC	CASSSDYEQYF
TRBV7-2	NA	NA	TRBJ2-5	TGTGCCAGCAGCTTAGTCGTCCCGTACCAAGAGACCCAGTACTTC	CASSLVVPYQETQYF
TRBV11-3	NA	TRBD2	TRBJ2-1	TGTGCCAGCAGCCCACCTAGCGGGAGCAATGAGCAGTTCTTC	CASSPPSGSNEQFF
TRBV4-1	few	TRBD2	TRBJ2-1	TGCGCCAGCAGACCCGGACTAGCGGGAGGCAATGAGCAGTTCTTC	CASRPGLAGGNEQFF
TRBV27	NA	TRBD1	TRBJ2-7	TGTGCCAGCAGTAGGGACAGGGGCTACGAGCAGTACTTC	CASSRDRGYEQYF
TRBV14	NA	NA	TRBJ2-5	TGTGCCAGCAGCCAACTCCGGGAGATGGCCCAGTACTTC	CASSQLREMAQYF
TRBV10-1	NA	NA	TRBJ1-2	TGCGCCAGCAGTGACAGGGAGGCTGGCTACACCTTC	CASSDREAGYTF
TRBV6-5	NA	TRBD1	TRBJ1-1	TGTGCCAGCGGACCCTGGACAGGTCAGGGCACTGAAGCTTTCTTT	CASGPWTGQGTEAFF
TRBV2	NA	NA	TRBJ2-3	TGTGCCAGCAGTAGCGGTCTTACTCGCACAGATACGCAGTATTTT	CASSSGLTRTDTQYF
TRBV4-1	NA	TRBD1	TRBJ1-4	TGCGCCAGCAGCCGGCTAATTACAGGGGAGGAAAAACTGTTTTTT	CASSRLITGEEKLFF
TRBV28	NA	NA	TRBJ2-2	TGTGCCGGGGGCGAGCGGGGCACCGGGGAGCTGTTTTTT	CAGGERGTGELFF
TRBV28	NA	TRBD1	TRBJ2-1	TGTGCCAGCAGTTTCAGGGGGTACAATGAGCAGTTCTTC	CASSFRGYNEQFF
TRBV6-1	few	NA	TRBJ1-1	TGTGCCAGCCGCACAGGGTTGAACACTGAAGCTTTCTTT	CASRTGLNTEAFF
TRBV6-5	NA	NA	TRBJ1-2	TGTGCCAGCAGCAGACAGGAAAACTATGGCTACACCTTC	CASSRQENYGYTF